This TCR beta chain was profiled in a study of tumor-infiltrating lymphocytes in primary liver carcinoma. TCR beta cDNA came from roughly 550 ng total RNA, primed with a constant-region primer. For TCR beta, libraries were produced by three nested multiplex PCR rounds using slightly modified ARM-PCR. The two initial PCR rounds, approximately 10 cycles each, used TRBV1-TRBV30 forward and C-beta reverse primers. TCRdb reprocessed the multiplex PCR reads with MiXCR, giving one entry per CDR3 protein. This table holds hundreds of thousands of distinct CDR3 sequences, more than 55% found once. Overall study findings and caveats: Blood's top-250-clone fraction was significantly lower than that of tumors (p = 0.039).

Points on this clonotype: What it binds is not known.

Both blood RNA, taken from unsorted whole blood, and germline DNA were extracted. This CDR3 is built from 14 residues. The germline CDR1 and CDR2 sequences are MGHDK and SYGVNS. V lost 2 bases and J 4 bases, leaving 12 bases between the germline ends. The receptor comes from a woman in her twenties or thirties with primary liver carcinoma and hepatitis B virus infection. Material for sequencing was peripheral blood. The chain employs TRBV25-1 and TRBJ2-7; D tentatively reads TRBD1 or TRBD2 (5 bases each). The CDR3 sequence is CASSEGTLAYEQYF. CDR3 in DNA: TGTGCCAGCAGTGAAGGGACCCTTGCATACGAGCAGTACTTC.